Listed here is a single TCR beta chain. Trimming removed 4 bases from V and 3 bases from J, with 19 bases in between. CDR1 is MNHEY, CDR2 SVGEGT, per germline. CDR3 length: 17 residues. The sample is drawn from a study of blood T cell repertoires in COVID-19. As originally analysed: Scientists estimated how many nucleated cells there were by amplifying reference gene primers. The table came from immunoSEQ multiplex PCR; TCRdb's copy has only in-frame clones and leaves some out. That table supplies the V and J calls and clone size; D and trimming were determined from the DNA. The table lists under 200,000 clones, approximately 79% of them singletons.

V gene TRBV6-2 or TRBV6-3 combines with J gene TRBJ1-3, with D possibly being TRBD1 (6 bases). The clonotype originates from a man aged 45-65 years who had recovered from COVID-19. Sequencing was performed on PBMCs or T cells enriched from blood (not recorded which). The CDR3 region has the DNA TGTGCCAGCAGTTTGGGCTCCGCAGGGGCGCGTGGAAACACCATATATTTT. As protein: CASSLGSAGARGNTIYF.